The present T cell receptor (beta chain) was sequenced within a study of response to subunit inactivated influenza vaccine. General study findings and limits: Authors suggested each seasonal influenza vaccination recruits few new T cells.

One entry per CDR3 protein results from TCRdb running MiXCR on the RT-PCR reads. The sample lists 550,000 to 800,000 distinct CDR3 sequences; roughly 14% were seen once. The table lists this clonotype with a few counts. Antigen: not known. V shed 0 bases and J shed 0 bases, with 12 bases lying between them. This CDR3 is 16 amino acids long. Germline V lookup: CDR1 SGHRS, CDR2 YFSETQ. The chain is built from TRBV5-1 and TRBJ2-5; D possibly corresponds to TRBD2 (5 bases). The receptor comes from a man aged 50 or older who received an inactivated influenza vaccine. The input for sequencing was PBMCs from blood, taken 11 to 12 days after vaccination. The CDR3 sequence is CASSLGGRRYQETQYF. The CDR3 region has the DNA TGCGCCAGCAGCTTGGGTGGCCGGAGGTACCAAGAGACCCAGTACTTC.